These 28 T cell receptor beta chains originate from one sample sequenced in a study of cytomegalovirus exposure and HLA in healthy donors. Primers: 60 Vbeta forward and 13 Jbeta reverse. Data came from immunoSEQ multiplex PCR; TCRdb stores just in-frame clones and leaves some out. The data show some 150,000 clones, with approximately 80% seen just once and roughly 9.7% held by the top ten. The sequencing sample was made of PBMCs. These receptors all come from a man aged 18 to 29 in good health and CMV-seropositive.

The chain is built from TRBV5-4 and TRBJ1-2, with TRBD1 as a possible D gene (6 bases). This CDR3 comprises 13 residues. V lost 3 bases and J 4 bases, leaving 10 bases between the germline ends. Germline lookup yields CDR1 SGHNT and CDR2 YYREEE (reference sequence). The CDR3 loop is CASSWQDSYGYTF. CDR3 bases: TGTGCCAGCAGCTGGCAGGACAGCTATGGCTACACCTTC.

This clone was counted a single time. The V gene is TRBV19, the J gene TRBJ1-1; D might be TRBD1 (6 bases). Between the trimmed V and J ends, which lost 4 bases and 6 bases, there was a span of 9 bases. CDR1 is LNHDA and CDR2 is SQIVND in the germline V gene (reference sequence). CDR3 length: 12 residues. This CDR3 reads CASSNSGAEAFF. CDR3 nucleotide sequence: TGTGCCAGTAGTAATTCAGGGGCTGAAGCTTTCTTT.

The rearrangement uses TRBV2 and TRBJ2-7, with 9 bases aligning to TRBD2. V trimming: 8 bases; J trimming: 2 bases; junction bases outside the gene matches: 10. Germline-derived CDR1 and CDR2 are SNHLY and FYNNEI. The length of the CDR3 is 15 residues. The CDR3 region has the DNA TGTGCCAGCTCAGAAAGCGGGAGGTCCCCCTACGAGCAGTACTTC. Translating gives CASSESGRSPYEQYF.

J is TRBJ2-7 and V is TRBV27, with TRBD1 identical over 8 bases. The CDR3 contains 14 residues. With 6 bases clipped from V and 0 bases from J, the junction kept 4 bases outside the gene matches. CDR1 is MNHEY, CDR2 SMNVEV, per germline (reference sequence). The CDR3 reads CASRRTGSSYEQYF. Written as DNA, the CDR3 is TGTGCCAGCAGACGGACAGGGAGCTCCTACGAGCAGTACTTC.

The gene calls are TRBV6-6 and TRBJ1-1; the D is unclear. CDR1 is MNHNY and CDR2 is SVGAGI in the germline V gene (reference sequence). With 6 bases removed from V and 1 base from J, the gap between germline ends came to 9 bases. The CDR3 extends over 13 amino acids. The CDR3 sequence is CASSRGRNTEAFF. Here the CDR3 DNA reads TGTGCCAGCAGCCGGGGTCGGAACACTGAAGCTTTCTTT.

Remarks on this clone: The DNA is left out, because the CDR3 cannot be placed on it with certainty; the CDR3 is given as TCRdb lists it. This chain uses TRBV7-2 with TRBJ2-7; no check of the table's D call, TRBD1, against the DNA was made. The CDR3 length equals 15 residues, ends included. Germline CDR1 and CDR2: SGHTA and FQGNSA. The CDR3 spells CASSSLRQEIYEQYF.

This clone was seen a few times. The chain has TRBV7-2 and TRBJ2-5; 11 bases line up with TRBD2. The germline V gene encodes CDR1 SGHTA and CDR2 FQGNSA. This CDR3 contains 18 residues. The junction had 12 bases not matched to a gene; V was cut back by 3 bases and J by 3 bases. The CDR3 spells CASSFPLAGAVREETQYF. In nucleotides, the CDR3 is TGTGCCAGCAGCTTTCCACTAGCGGGAGCTGTTCGAGAAGAGACCCAGTACTTC.

The chain combines TRBV5-4 with TRBJ2-7; a possible D gene is TRBD2 (6 bases). Per the germline V gene, CDR1 is SGHNT and CDR2 is YYREEE (reference sequence). The CDR3 has 14 residues. Trimming took 6 bases from V and 0 from J, leaving 13 bases between them. CDR3 sequence reads: CASTAGPDSYEQYF. The CDR3 bases are TGTGCCAGCACTGCGGGGCCCGACTCCTACGAGCAGTACTTC.

The V call is TRBV5-8, the J call TRBJ2-7; 10 bases are shared with TRBD1. This CDR3 comprises 14 residues. Trimming at V came to 5 bases and at J to 5 bases, leaving 7 bases not matched to a gene. The germline gives CDR1 SGHTS, CDR2 YDEGEE. The CDR3 coding sequence is TGTGCCAGCAGAGTGACAGGGGGCCCCAACGAGCAGTACTTC. Residues: CASRVTGGPNEQYF.

The V gene is TRBV15, the J gene TRBJ1-5; D remains ambiguous. The CDR3 length is 17 residues. V was trimmed by 0 bases and J by 0 bases, leaving 12 bases between them. Germline V gene sequence: CDR1 LNHNV, CDR2 YYDKDF (reference sequence). In DNA form, the CDR3 reads TGTGCCACCAGCAGAGATCTCGAGGTATATAGCAATCAGCCCCAGCATTTT. This translates into CATSRDLEVYSNQPQHF.

The rearrangement joins TRBV21-1 to TRBJ2-7; the listed D gene, TRBD2, was not tested against the DNA. TRBV21-1 is a pseudogene segment. CDR3 length equals 17 residues. CDR3 nucleotide sequence: TGCCTCCAGCCCCCTAGGACTAGCGGGGGTATTAGGTACGAGCAGTACTTC. The encoded protein is CLQPPRTSGGIRYEQYF.

The genes are TRBV7-2 and TRBJ1-4; D not resolved. Looked up from germline, CDR1 is SGHTA and CDR2 is FQGNSA. V dropped 10 bases and J dropped 5 bases, with 11 bases sitting between them. The CDR3 loop spans 12 amino acids. The chain's CDR3 is CATRAVNEKLFF. As DNA, the CDR3 is TGTGCCACGCGGGCTGTCAATGAAAAACTGTTTTTT. Full variable domain (missing parts from reference TRBV7-2 and TRBJ1-4): GAGVSQSPSNKVTEKGKDVELRCDPISGHTALYWYRQSLGQGLEFLIYFQGNSAPDKSGLPSDRFSAERTGGSVSTLTIQRTQQEDSAVYLCATRAVNEKLFFGSGTQLSVL.

This sequence joins TRBV11-1 and TRBJ2-3; D perhaps matches TRBD2 (7 bases). The CDR3 runs 15 residues. V was shortened by 5 bases and J by 4 bases, with 16 bases between the two germline ends. Per germline, CDR1 SGHAT and CDR2 FQDESV (reference sequence). CDR3 coding DNA: TGTGCCAGCAGCCCCTCAAGGGGGAGGGCAGATACGCAGTATTTT. Translating it yields CASSPSRGRADTQYF.

J is TRBJ2-7 and V is TRBV6-5, with a weak D call TRBD1 (6 bases). This CDR3 comprises 11 residues. The V end was cut by 2 bases, the J end by 11 bases, with 10 bases between. Per germline, CDR1 MNHEY and CDR2 SVGAGI. CDR3 sequence (DNA): TGTGCCAGCAGTTACCAGGGGAAGGAGTACTTC. Protein product: CASSYQGKEYF.

This chain uses TRBV14 with TRBJ2-7; TRBD2 matches 7 bases. The CDR3 is made up of 16 amino acids. The V and J ends lost 3 bases and 0 bases, in that order; junction bases with no gene match: 8. Germline V gives CDR1 SGHDN, CDR2 FVKESK. CDR3 in DNA: TGTGCCAGCAGCCAGGAAGGCGGGAGCGTCTCCTACGAGCAGTACTTC. This sequence encodes CASSQEGGSVSYEQYF.

This chain uses TRBV12-5 with TRBJ1-1; possibly TRBD1 for D (5 bases). Trimming took off 6 bases at V and 1 base at J, with 18 bases between the two ends. The CDR3 has 16 amino acids. Germline assignment: CDR1 LGHNT and CDR2 FRNRAP. DNA of the CDR3: TGTGCTAGTGGCACATCCGGACGGACATGGAACACTGAAGCTTTCTTT. Encoded protein: CASGTSGRTWNTEAFF.

The count of this clone is one. This chain uses TRBV14 with TRBJ2-7, with 11 positions matching TRBD1. V shed 4 bases, J shed 2 bases, and the junction held 4 bases outside the gene matches. The CDR3 is 15 residues long. Germline CDR1 and CDR2: SGHDN and FVKESK. The CDR3 reads CASSPLDRGPYEQYF. The CDR3 coding sequence is TGTGCCAGCAGCCCACTGGACAGGGGGCCCTACGAGCAGTACTTC.

Worth noting for this clone: Other DNA variants within this sample encode the same CDR3. This chain connects TRBV7-9 to TRBJ2-5; TRBD2 agrees at 7 bases. Unmatched junction bases numbered 7, after V lost 1 base and J lost 2 bases. CDR3 length: 16 residues. Germline V gives CDR1 SEHNR, CDR2 FQNEAQ (reference sequence). The CDR3 here is CASSLGTSGLQETQYF. CDR3 coding DNA: TGTGCCAGCAGCTTAGGGACTAGTGGGCTGCAAGAGACCCAGTACTTC. The full variable domain, its missing parts supplied by reference TRBV7-9 and TRBJ2-5, is DTGVSQNPRHKITKRGQNVTFRCDPISEHNRLYWYRQTLGQGPEFLTYFQNEAQLEKSRLLSDRFSAERPKGSFSTLEIQRTEQGDSAMYLCASSLGTSGLQETQYFGPGTRLLVL.

A remark on this clone: Different DNA sequences within this sample yield the same CDR3. V usage is TRBV18 and J usage is TRBJ1-5; 9 bases line up with TRBD1. With V trimmed by 6 bases and J by 0 bases, 3 bases remained unmatched. In germline, CDR1 is KGHSH, CDR2 LQKENI. This CDR3 comprises 15 residues. CDR3 loop: CASSLGQGSNQPQHF. CDR3 nucleotides: TGTGCCAGCTCGCTGGGACAGGGTAGCAATCAGCCCCAGCATTTT. Combining the CDR3 with reference TRBV18 and TRBJ1-5 gives the whole variable domain NAGVMQNPRHLVRRRGQEARLRCSPMKGHSHVYWYRQLPEEGLKFMVYLQKENIIDESGMPKERFSAEFPKEGPSILRIQQVVRGDSAAYFCASSLGQGSNQPQHFGDGTRLSIL.

The V gene is TRBV2, the J gene TRBJ2-1, with 9 bases fitting TRBD1. This CDR3 spans 13 amino acids. Germline V CDR1 and CDR2: SNHLY, FYNNEI. V dropped 9 bases and J dropped 4; count of bases not matched to a gene: 4. CDR3 sequence: CARKGQGYNEQFF. The CDR3 bases are TGTGCCAGAAAGGGACAGGGTTACAATGAGCAGTTCTTC. Complete variable domain (other parts from reference TRBV2 and TRBJ2-1): EPEVTQTPSHQVTQMGQEVILRCVPISNHLYFYWYRQILGQKVEFLVSFYNNEISEKSEIFDDQFSVERPDGSNFTLKIRSTKLEDSAMYFCARKGQGYNEQFFGPGTRLTVL.

The J gene is TRBJ1-3, the V gene TRBV10-3, with 11 bases identical to TRBD1. The CDR3 has 15 residues. The germline V gene encodes CDR1 ENHRY and CDR2 SYGVKD. V trimming: 0 bases; J trimming: 8 bases; junction bases outside the gene matches: 3. CDR3 in amino acids: CAISESGQGAYTIYF. CDR3 bases: TGTGCCATCAGTGAGTCAGGACAGGGGGCCTACACCATATATTTT.

The V gene is TRBV13, the J gene TRBJ1-1; 7 bases fit TRBD1. V was clipped by 4 bases and J by 6 bases; unmatched bases: 8. Germline CDR1 reads PRHDT; CDR2 reads FYEKMQ (reference sequence). CDR3 length: 14 residues. The CDR3 spells CASSWTGPISEAFF. CDR3 coding DNA: TGTGCCAGCAGCTGGACAGGCCCTATCTCTGAAGCTTTCTTT.

The chain's CDR3 is CASSQGTGGEKLFF. For the CDR3, the DNA is TGTGCCAGCAGCCAAGGGACAGGGGGTGAAAAACTGTTTTTT. V is TRBV4-2 and J is TRBJ1-4; 10 nucleotides match TRBD1. The CDR3 spans 14 residues. The V and J ends lost 1 base and 7 bases, in that order; junction bases with no gene match: 0. The germline gives CDR1 LGHNA, CDR2 YNFKEQ.

V usage is TRBV19 and J usage is TRBJ2-7, with a tentative D call TRBD2 (6 bases). The CDR3 consists of 14 residues. The germline gives CDR1 LNHDA, CDR2 SQIVND (reference sequence). With 5 bases removed from V and 0 bases from J, the gap between germline ends came to 11 bases. CDR3 in DNA: TGTGCCAGTAGTCACACGGGACTCTCCTACGAGCAGTACTTC. Amino acids: CASSHTGLSYEQYF.

This chain connects TRBV7-2 to TRBJ1-5; D call uncertain. Looked up from germline, CDR1 is SGHTA and CDR2 is FQGNSA. The CDR3 consists of 12 residues. V was clipped by 3 bases and J by 4 bases, with 4 bases between them. CDR3 loop: CASSFRNQPQHF. The CDR3 DNA reads TGTGCCAGCAGCTTCAGAAATCAGCCCCAGCATTTT.

J is TRBJ1-2 and V is TRBV7-8; 8 bases match TRBD1. The V segment lost 5 bases and the J segment 0 bases; nucleotides outside the gene matches: 20. Germline V gene sequence: CDR1 SGHVS, CDR2 FQNEAQ. This CDR3 comprises 20 residues. CDR3 sequence reads: CASSRHYETGDPRANYGYTF. The CDR3 DNA is TGTGCCAGCAGCCGTCACTACGAGACAGGGGACCCACGAGCTAACTATGGCTACACCTTC. The entire variable domain, with the rest obtained from reference TRBV7-8 and TRBJ1-2, is as follows: GAGVSQSPRYKVAKRGQDVALRCDPISGHVSLFWYQQALGQGPEFLTYFQNEAQLDKSGLPSDRFFAERPEGSVSTLKIQRTQQEDSAVYLCASSRHYETGDPRANYGYTFGSGTRLTVV.

This clone was seen more than once but under ten times. The chain couples TRBV6-1 to TRBJ2-1, with 8 bases aligning to TRBD1. V gave up 7 bases and J gave up 5 bases; unmatched junction bases: 7. This CDR3 has 14 residues. CDR1 and CDR2 (germline): MNHNS, SASEGT. The CDR3 sequence is CASKYRTGNNEQFF. As DNA, the CDR3 is TGTGCCAGCAAGTATAGGACAGGGAACAATGAGCAGTTCTTC.

This sequence joins TRBV28 and TRBJ1-1; D not resolved. V shed 7 bases and J shed 1 base, with 13 bases lying between them. The germline V gene encodes CDR1 MDHEN and CDR2 SYDVKM. The CDR3 totals 14 residues. The CDR3 DNA is TGTGCCAGCAACAGTCCCGGCAGGAACACTGAAGCTTTCTTT. Its translation: CASNSPGRNTEAFF.